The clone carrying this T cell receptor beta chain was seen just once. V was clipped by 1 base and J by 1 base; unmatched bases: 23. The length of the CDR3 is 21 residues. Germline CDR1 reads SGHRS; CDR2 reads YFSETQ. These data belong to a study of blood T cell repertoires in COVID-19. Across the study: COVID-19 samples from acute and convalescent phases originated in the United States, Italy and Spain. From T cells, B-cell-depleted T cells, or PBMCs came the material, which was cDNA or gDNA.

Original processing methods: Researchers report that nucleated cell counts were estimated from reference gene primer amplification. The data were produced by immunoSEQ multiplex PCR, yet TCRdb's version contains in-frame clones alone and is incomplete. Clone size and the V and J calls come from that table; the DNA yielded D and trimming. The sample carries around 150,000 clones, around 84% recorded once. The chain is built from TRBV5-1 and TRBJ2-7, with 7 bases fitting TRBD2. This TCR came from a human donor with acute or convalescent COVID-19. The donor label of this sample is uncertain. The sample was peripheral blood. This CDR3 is CASSLSLAADPYTIFSYEQYF. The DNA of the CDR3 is TGCGCCAGCAGCTTGTCCCTAGCGGCCGATCCTTACACCATCTTTTCCTACGAGCAGTACTTC.